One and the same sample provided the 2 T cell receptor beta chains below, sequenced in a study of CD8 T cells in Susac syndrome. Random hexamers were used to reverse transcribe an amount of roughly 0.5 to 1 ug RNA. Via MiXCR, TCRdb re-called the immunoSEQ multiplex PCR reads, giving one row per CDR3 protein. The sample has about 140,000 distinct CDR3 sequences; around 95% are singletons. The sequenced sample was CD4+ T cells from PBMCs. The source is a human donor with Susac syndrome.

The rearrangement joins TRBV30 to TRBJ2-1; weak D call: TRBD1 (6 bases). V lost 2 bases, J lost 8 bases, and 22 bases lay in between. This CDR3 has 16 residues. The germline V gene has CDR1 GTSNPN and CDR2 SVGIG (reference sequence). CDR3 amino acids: CAWSLGTRAIGDEQFF. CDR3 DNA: TGTGCCTGGAGTCTGGGGACAAGGGCTATCGGAGATGAGCAGTTCTTC. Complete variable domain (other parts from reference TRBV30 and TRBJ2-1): SQTIHQWPATLVQPVGSPLSLECTVEGTSNPNLYWYRQAAGRGLQLLFYSVGIGQISSEVPQNLSASRPQDRQFILSSKKLLLSDSGFYLCAWSLGTRAIGDEQFFGPGTRLTVL.

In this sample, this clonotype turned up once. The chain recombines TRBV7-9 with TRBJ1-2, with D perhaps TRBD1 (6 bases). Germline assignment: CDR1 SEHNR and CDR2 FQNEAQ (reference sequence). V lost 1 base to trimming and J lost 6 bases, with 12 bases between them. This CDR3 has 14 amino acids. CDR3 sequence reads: CASSLVKQGNGYTF. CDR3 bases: TGTGCCAGCAGCTTAGTGAAGCAGGGGAATGGCTACACCTTC.